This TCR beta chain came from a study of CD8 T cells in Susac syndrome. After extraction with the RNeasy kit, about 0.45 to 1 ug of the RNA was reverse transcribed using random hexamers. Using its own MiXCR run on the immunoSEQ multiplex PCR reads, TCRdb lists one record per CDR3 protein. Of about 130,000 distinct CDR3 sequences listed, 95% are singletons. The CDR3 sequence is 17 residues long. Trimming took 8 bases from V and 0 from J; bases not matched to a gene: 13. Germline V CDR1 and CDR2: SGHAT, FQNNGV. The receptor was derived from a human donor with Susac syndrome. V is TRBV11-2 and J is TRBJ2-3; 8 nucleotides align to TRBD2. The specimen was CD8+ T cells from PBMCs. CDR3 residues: CASLGPTSVSSTDTQYF. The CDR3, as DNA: TGTGCCAGCTTGGGGCCGACTAGCGTTTCTAGCACAGATACGCAGTATTTT.